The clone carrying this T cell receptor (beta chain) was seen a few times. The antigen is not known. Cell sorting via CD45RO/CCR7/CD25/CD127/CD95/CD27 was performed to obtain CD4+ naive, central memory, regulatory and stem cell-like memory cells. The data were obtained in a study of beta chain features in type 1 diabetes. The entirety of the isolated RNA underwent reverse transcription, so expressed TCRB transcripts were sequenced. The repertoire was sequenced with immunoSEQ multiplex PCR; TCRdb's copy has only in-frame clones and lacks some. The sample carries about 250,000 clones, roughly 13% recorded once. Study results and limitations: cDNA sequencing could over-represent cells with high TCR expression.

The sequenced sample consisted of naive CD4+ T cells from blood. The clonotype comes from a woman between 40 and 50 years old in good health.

The CDR3 here is CASSLEGPGTGGPEQYF. As DNA, the CDR3 is TGCGCCAGCAGCTTGGAGGGCCCCGGGACAGGGGGCCCTGAGCAGTACTTC. The V gene is TRBV5-1, the J gene TRBJ2-7; 12 bases are a match to TRBD1. CDR3 length: 17 residues. With 0 bases clipped from V and 7 bases from J, the junction kept 11 bases outside the gene matches. Looked up from germline, CDR1 is SGHRS and CDR2 is YFSETQ.